The 11 T cell receptor beta chains in this list originate from one sample, sequenced in a study of shared clonotypes between healthy human individuals. Terminally differentiated effector memory CD45RA+ cells were left out of the naive CD8 fraction, which was CD45RO-negative and positively selected for CCR7. Here immunoSEQ multiplex PCR was the method, and the copy in TCRdb shows in-frame clones only, minus some. The data show about 2.1 million clones, 93% seen once. The specimen was naive CD8+ T cells from PBMCs. The receptors originated from a man younger than 35 in good health. Some clones in this sample may be carry-over from other donors' samples.

This chain uses TRBV9 with TRBJ2-3; 13 bases fit TRBD2. The germline V gene has CDR1 SGDLS and CDR2 YYNGEE. The ends lost 3 bases at V and 4 bases at J; junction bases unmatched: 8. The CDR3 has 17 residues. CDR3 loop: CASSAPRTSGSPDTQYF. In DNA form, the CDR3 reads TGTGCCAGCAGCGCTCCTCGGACTAGCGGGAGCCCAGATACGCAGTATTTT.

This clone was detected only once. The chain has TRBV19 and TRBJ2-3, with 13 bases fitting TRBD2. Germline values: CDR1 LNHDA, CDR2 SQIVND (reference sequence). This CDR3 contains 15 residues. The ends lost 3 bases at V and 4 bases at J; junction bases unmatched: 1. The DNA for the CDR3 is TGTGCCAGTAGTATGGGACTAGCGGGATCAGATACGCAGTATTTT. Residues: CASSMGLAGSDTQYF.

The rearrangement joins TRBV4-1 to TRBJ2-7, with TRBD1 identical over 7 bases. J lost 0 bases, V lost 6 bases, and 8 bases had no gene match. The CDR3 runs 15 residues. CDR1 is MGHRA, CDR2 YSYEKL, per germline. The CDR3 DNA is TGCGCCAGCAGTCCCGTCGCAGGGGGCTCCTACGAGCAGTACTTC. Its protein is CASSPVAGGSYEQYF.

The chain combines TRBV29-1 with TRBJ1-2; D gene unclear. In germline, CDR1 is SQVTM, CDR2 ANQGSEA. The V end was cut by 3 bases, the J end by 4 bases, with 9 bases between. The CDR3 totals 12 residues. CDR3: CSVEVGAYGYTF. CDR3 nucleotide sequence: TGCAGCGTTGAGGTGGGAGCCTATGGCTACACCTTC.

This chain links TRBV28 with TRBJ2-1, with 9 bases identical to TRBD2. V was pared by 10 bases and J by 4 bases, with 11 bases of the junction left unmatched. The CDR3 is made up of 15 amino acids. Looked up from germline, CDR1 is MDHEN and CDR2 is SYDVKM. The CDR3: CATLGREGPYNEQFF. CDR3 coding DNA: TGTGCCACCCTAGGGCGGGAGGGCCCTTACAATGAGCAGTTCTTC.

About this clone: Other nucleotide sequences in the sample specify the same CDR3. The chain links TRBV27 to TRBJ2-7; D not resolved. Trimming stripped 0 bases from V and 0 bases from J, with 6 bases between. This CDR3 contains 14 residues. Germline-derived CDR1 and CDR2 are MNHEY and SMNVEV (reference sequence). The CDR3 here is CASSLSGTSYEQYF. CDR3 DNA sequence: TGTGCCAGCAGTTTATCCGGCACCTCCTACGAGCAGTACTTC.

The chain links TRBV6-5 to TRBJ1-5; unclear D gene. The CDR3 consists of 15 residues. The germline V gene has CDR1 MNHEY and CDR2 SVGAGI. Trimming pared 0 bases from V and 4 bases from J, leaving 10 bases between. The CDR3 nucleotides are TGTGCCAGCAGTTACTCGAGTGGGCAGAATCAGCCCCAGCATTTT. It yields the protein CASSYSSGQNQPQHF.

The chain recombines TRBV28 with TRBJ2-2, with a weak D call TRBD2 (6 bases). CDR3 length: 17 amino acids. Germline CDR1 reads MDHEN; CDR2 reads SYDVKM. V was clipped by 6 bases and J by 0 bases, with 17 bases between them. The CDR3 DNA reads as TGTGCCAGCAGGGGGACTTTGGACACTACGAACACCGGGGAGCTGTTTTTT. Residues: CASRGTLDTTNTGELFF.

The V gene is TRBV7-9, the J gene TRBJ2-1, with TRBD2 matching 7 bases. V shed 5 bases, J shed 8 bases, and the junction held 9 bases outside the gene matches. There are 14 residues in the CDR3. Germline V lookup: CDR1 SEHNR, CDR2 FQNEAQ (reference sequence). The CDR3 loop reads CASSERDDPYEQFF. Here the CDR3 DNA reads TGTGCCAGCAGCGAGCGGGACGACCCGTATGAGCAGTTCTTC.

The chain combines TRBV7-6 with TRBJ1-1; D is perhaps TRBD1 (5 bases). This CDR3 is 14 amino acids long. Germline V gene sequence: CDR1 SGHVS, CDR2 FNYEAQ. Trimming removed 2 bases at V and 8 bases at J, with 15 bases between. The CDR3 DNA reads TGTGCCAGCAGCTTAATGGGGACGAAGCAAGAAGCTTTCTTT. It is translated as CASSLMGTKQEAFF.

The V and J genes are TRBV7-6 and TRBJ1-2; D unclear. This CDR3 comprises 13 residues. V was pared by 1 base and J by 4 bases, with 7 bases between. The germline gives CDR1 SGHVS, CDR2 FNYEAQ. In DNA form, the CDR3 reads TGTGCCAGCAGCTTAGGGTCGGGCTATGGCTACACCTTC. Amino acid sequence: CASSLGSGYGYTF. Combining the CDR3 with reference TRBV7-6 and TRBJ1-2 gives the whole variable domain GAGVSQSPRYKVTKRGQDVALRCDPISGHVSLYWYRQALGQGPEFLTYFNYEAQQDKSGLPNDRFSAERPEGSISTLTIQRTEQRDSAMYRCASSLGSGYGYTFGSGTRLTVV.